This T cell receptor beta chain was retrieved from a study of blood T cell repertoires in COVID-19. At the level of the study: The United States, Italy and Spain provided the acute and convalescent COVID-19 samples. PBMCs, B-cell-depleted T cells, or T cells provided the cDNA or gDNA that made up the material.

The germline V and J ends were trimmed by 6 bases and 4 bases, with 8 bases remaining between them. CDR1 is SGHTA and CDR2 is FQGNSA in the germline V gene. This CDR3 comprises 12 residues. In the original analysis: Amplifying reference gene primers gave estimates of nucleated cell counts. TCRdb's copy holds only in-frame clones and misses some; the assay was immunoSEQ multiplex PCR. The V and J calls and clone size are taken from that table; D and trimming were inferred from the DNA. Here the sample spans nearly 55,000 clones, roughly 79% being singletons. The rearrangement uses TRBV7-2 and TRBJ2-3; no definite D call. The sample was peripheral blood. The receptor was isolated from a human donor with active or convalescent COVID-19. The donor label of this sample is uncertain. CDR3 sequence reads: CASRVVADTQYF. The CDR3 DNA reads as TGTGCCAGCAGGGTAGTTGCAGATACGCAGTATTTT.